This T cell receptor beta chain came from a study of T cells in tuberculosis. Study overall: A South African cohort included IGRA-negative adolescents, latently infected IGRA-positive adolescents and adults with active tuberculosis.

Clones were sequenced by immunoSEQ multiplex PCR, and TCRdb holds only the in-frame ones, with some missing. This table has about 45,000 clones, roughly 94% appearing once. Points on this clone: Its antigen is undetermined.

Study findings and constraints: A GMM-specific repertoire classifier reached just under 90% accuracy, AUROC more than 0.8. Active tuberculosis TCR-alpha repertoires lay closer to GMM-specific TCRs than IGRA-negative controls, suggesting clonal expansion.

Per the germline V gene, CDR1 is MDHEN and CDR2 is SYDVKM. The CDR3 extends over 13 amino acids. V dropped 7 bases and J dropped 2 bases, with 11 bases sitting between them. The specimen was PBMCs. This clonotype originated in a donor between 10 and 35 years old with latent tuberculosis or without tuberculosis infection. Some clones in this sample may be carry-over from other donors' samples. V is TRBV28 and J is TRBJ1-2; no clear D. CDR3 amino acids: CASTPTGNYGYTF. The CDR3 nucleotides read TGTGCCAGCACCCCGACCGGGAACTATGGCTACACCTTC.